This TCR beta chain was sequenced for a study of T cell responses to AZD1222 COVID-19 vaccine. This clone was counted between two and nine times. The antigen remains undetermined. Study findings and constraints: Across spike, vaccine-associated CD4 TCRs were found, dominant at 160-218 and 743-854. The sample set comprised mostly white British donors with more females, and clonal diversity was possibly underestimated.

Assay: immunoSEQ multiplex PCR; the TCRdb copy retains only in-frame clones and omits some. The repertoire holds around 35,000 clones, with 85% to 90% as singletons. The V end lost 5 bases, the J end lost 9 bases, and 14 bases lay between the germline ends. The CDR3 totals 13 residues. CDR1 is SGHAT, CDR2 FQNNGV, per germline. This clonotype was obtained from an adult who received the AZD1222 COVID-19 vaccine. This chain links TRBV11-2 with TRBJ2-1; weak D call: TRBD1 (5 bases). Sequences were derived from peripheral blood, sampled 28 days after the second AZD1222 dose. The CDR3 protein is CASSPRPRGEQFF. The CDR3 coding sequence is TGTGCCAGCAGCCCCAGGCCAAGGGGTGAGCAGTTCTTC.